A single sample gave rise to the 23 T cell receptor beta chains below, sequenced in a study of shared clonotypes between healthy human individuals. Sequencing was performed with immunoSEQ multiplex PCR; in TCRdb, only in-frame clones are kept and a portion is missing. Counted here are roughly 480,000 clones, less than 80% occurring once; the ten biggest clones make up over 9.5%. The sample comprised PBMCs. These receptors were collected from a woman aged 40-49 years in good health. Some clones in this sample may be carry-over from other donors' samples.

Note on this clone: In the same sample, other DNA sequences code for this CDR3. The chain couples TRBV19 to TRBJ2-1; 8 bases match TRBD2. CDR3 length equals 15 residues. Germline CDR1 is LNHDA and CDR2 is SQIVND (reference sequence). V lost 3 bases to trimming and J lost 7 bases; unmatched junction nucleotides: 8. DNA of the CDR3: TGTGCCAGTAGTATTCCCAGCGGGAGCCGTAATGAGCAGTTCTTC. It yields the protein CASSIPSGSRNEQFF. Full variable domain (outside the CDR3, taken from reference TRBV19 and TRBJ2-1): DGGITQSPKYLFRKEGQNVTLSCEQNLNHDAMYWYRQDPGQGLRLIYYSQIVNDFQKGDIAEGYSVSREKKESFPLTVTSAQKNPTAFYLCASSIPSGSRNEQFFGPGTRLTVL.

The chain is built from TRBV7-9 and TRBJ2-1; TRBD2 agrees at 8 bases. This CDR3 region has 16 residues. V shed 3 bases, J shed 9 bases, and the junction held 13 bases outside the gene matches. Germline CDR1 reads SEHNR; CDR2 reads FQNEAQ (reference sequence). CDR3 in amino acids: CASSFFGRTSRGEQFF. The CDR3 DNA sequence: TGTGCCAGCAGCTTTTTCGGTAGGACTAGCCGGGGTGAGCAGTTCTTC.

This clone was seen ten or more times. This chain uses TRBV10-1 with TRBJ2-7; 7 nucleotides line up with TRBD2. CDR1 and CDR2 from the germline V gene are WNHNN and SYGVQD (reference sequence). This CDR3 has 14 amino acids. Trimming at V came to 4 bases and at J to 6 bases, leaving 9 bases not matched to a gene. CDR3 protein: CASSGSGGLGEQYF. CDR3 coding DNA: TGCGCCAGCAGTGGGTCGGGAGGCCTCGGCGAGCAGTACTTC.

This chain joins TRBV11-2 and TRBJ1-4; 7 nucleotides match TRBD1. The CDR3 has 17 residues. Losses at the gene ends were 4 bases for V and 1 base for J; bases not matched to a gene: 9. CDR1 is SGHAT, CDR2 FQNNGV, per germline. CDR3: CASSSGKTGITNEKLFF. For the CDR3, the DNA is TGTGCCAGCAGCTCAGGAAAGACAGGGATAACTAATGAAAAACTGTTTTTT.

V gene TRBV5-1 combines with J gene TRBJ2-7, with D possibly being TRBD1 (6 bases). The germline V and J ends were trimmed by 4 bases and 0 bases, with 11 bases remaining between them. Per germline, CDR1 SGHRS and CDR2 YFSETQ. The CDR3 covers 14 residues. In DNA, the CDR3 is TGCGCCAGCAGCATAGGGGGTTTCTCCTACGAGCAGTACTTC. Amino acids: CASSIGGFSYEQYF.

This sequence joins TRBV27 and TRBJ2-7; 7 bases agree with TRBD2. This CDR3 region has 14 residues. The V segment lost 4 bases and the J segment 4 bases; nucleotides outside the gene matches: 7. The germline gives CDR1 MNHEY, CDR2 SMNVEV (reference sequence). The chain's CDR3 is CASSSAGPPYEQYF. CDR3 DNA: TGTGCCAGCAGTTCAGCGGGACCCCCTTACGAGCAGTACTTC.

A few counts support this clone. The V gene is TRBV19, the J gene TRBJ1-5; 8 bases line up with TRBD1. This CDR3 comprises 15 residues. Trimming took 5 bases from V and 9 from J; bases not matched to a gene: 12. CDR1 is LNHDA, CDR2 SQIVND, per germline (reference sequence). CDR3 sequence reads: CASSPGTGVSGPQHF. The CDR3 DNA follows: TGTGCCAGTAGTCCTGGGACAGGTGTGTCAGGGCCCCAGCATTTT.

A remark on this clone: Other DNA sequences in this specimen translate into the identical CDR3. The CDR3 sequence is CASSSGLAGGNTGELFF. The DNA for the CDR3 is TGCGCCAGCAGCTCAGGACTAGCGGGTGGGAACACCGGGGAGCTGTTTTTT. V usage is TRBV5-1 and J usage is TRBJ2-2, with 11 bases lining up with TRBD2. Trimming cost V 3 bases and J 1 base; bases outside gene matches: 5. Germline V gene data show CDR1 as SGHRS and CDR2 as YFSETQ. CDR3 length: 17 residues.

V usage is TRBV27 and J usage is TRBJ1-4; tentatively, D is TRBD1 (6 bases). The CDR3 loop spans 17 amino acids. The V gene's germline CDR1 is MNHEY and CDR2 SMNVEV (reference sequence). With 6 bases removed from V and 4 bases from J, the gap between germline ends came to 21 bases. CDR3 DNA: TGTGCCAGCAGACCCCTCGCAGGGGCCCCGGGTAATGAAAAACTGTTTTTT. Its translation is CASRPLAGAPGNEKLFF.

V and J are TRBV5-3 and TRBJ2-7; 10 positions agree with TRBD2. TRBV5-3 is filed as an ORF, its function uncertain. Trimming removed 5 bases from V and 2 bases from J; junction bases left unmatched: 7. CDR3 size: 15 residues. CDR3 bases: TGTGCCAGAAGTACGTGGACTAGCGGTACCTACGAGCAGTACTTC. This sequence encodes CARSTWTSGTYEQYF.

CDR3: CASSPTARDREQYF. Here the CDR3 DNA reads TGTGCCAGCTCACCCACCGCCCGCGATAGGGAGCAGTACTTC. The V gene is TRBV18, the J gene TRBJ2-7, with no clear D. V was trimmed by 3 bases and J by 7 bases, leaving 16 bases between them. The CDR3 is made up of 14 amino acids. Germline-derived CDR1 and CDR2 are KGHSH and LQKENI.

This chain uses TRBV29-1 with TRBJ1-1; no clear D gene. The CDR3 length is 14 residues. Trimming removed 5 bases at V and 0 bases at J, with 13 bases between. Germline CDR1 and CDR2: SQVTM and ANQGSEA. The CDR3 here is CSVSILLLNTEAFF. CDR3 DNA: TGCAGCGTTAGCATCTTATTACTGAACACTGAAGCTTTCTTT.

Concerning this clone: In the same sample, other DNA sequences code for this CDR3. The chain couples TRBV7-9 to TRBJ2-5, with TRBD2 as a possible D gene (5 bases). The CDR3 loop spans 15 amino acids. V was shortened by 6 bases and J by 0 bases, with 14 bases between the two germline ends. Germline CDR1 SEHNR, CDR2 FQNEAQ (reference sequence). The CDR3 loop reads CASSSTTGYQETQYF. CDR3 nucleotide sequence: TGTGCCAGCAGTTCAACCACGGGATACCAAGAGACCCAGTACTTC.

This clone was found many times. CDR3 protein: CASSAQKQETQYF. Written as DNA, the CDR3 is TGTGCCAGCAGTGCCCAGAAACAAGAGACCCAGTACTTC. The chain carries TRBV2 and TRBJ2-5; no definite D call. CDR3 length equals 13 residues. Germline CDR1 and CDR2: SNHLY and FYNNEI. The V end lost 4 bases, the J end lost 2 bases, and 8 bases lay between the germline ends.

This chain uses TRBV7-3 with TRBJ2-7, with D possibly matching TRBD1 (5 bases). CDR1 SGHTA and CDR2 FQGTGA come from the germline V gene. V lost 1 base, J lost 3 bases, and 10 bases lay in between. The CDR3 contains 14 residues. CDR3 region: CASSLNARDYEQYF. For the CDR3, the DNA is TGTGCCAGCAGCTTAAATGCCAGGGACTACGAGCAGTACTTC.

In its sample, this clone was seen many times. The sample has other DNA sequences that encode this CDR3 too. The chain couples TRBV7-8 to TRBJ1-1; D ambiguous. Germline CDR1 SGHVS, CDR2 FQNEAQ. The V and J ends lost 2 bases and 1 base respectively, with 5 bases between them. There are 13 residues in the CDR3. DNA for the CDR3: TGTGCCAGCAGCTTAACGGGGAACACTGAAGCTTTCTTT. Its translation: CASSLTGNTEAFF. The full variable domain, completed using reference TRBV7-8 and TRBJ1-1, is GAGVSQSPRYKVAKRGQDVALRCDPISGHVSLFWYQQALGQGPEFLTYFQNEAQLDKSGLPSDRFFAERPEGSVSTLKIQRTQQEDSAVYLCASSLTGNTEAFFGQGTRLTVV.

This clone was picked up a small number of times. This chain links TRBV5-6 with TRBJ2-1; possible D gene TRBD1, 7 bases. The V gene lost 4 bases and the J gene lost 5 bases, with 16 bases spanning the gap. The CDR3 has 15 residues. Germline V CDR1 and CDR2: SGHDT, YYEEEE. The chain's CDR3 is CASSIRTGGDNEQFF. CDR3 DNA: TGTGCCAGCAGCATACGGACAGGAGGGGACAATGAGCAGTTCTTC.

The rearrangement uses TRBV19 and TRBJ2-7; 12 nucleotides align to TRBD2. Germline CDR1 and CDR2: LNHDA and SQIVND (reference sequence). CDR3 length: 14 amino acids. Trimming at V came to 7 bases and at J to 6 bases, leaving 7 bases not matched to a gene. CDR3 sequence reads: CASTLLAGGSEQYF. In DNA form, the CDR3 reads TGTGCCAGTACCCTACTAGCGGGAGGATCCGAGCAGTACTTC. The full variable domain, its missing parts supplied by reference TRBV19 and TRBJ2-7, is DGGITQSPKYLFRKEGQNVTLSCEQNLNHDAMYWYRQDPGQGLRLIYYSQIVNDFQKGDIAEGYSVSREKKESFPLTVTSAQKNPTAFYLCASTLLAGGSEQYFGPGTRLTVT.

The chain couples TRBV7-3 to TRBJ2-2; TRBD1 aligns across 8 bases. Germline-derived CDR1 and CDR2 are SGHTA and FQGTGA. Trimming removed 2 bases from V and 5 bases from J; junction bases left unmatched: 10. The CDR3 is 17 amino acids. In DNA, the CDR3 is TGTGCCAGCAGCTTAGTGGGTCAGGGGGCGCAAACCGGGGAGCTGTTTTTT. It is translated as CASSLVGQGAQTGELFF.

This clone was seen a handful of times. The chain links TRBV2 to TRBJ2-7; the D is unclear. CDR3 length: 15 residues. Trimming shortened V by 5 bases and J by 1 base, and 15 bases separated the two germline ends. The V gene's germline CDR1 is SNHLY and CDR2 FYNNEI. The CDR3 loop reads CASSPIQAGSYEQYF. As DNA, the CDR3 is TGTGCCAGCAGTCCGATCCAGGCAGGATCCTACGAGCAGTACTTC.

The CDR3, as DNA: TGTGCCAGCAGCCTAGACAGGGGACCCTACTCTGGGGCCAACGTCCTGACTTTC. This gives the protein CASSLDRGPYSGANVLTF. The chain links TRBV5-8 to TRBJ2-6; 8 bases align to TRBD1. Germline V gene data show CDR1 as SGHTS and CDR2 as YDEGEE. This CDR3 comprises 18 residues. The J segment lost 0 bases and the V segment lost 4 bases, leaving 9 bases of the junction unmatched.

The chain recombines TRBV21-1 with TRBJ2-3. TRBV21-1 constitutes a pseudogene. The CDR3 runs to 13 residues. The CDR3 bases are TGTGCCAGCAGCATCCCGGACACAGATACGCAGTATTTT. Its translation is CASSIPDTDTQYF.

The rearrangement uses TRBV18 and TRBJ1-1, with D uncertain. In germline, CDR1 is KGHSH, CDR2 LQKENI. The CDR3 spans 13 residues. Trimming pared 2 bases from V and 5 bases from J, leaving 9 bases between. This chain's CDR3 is CASSPDFGTEAFF. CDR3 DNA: TGTGCCAGCTCACCAGACTTCGGAACTGAAGCTTTCTTT.